This TCR beta chain was obtained from a study of blood T cell repertoires in COVID-19. Trimming left V 7 bases short and J 1 base short, with 10 bases between. Germline lookup yields CDR1 SGHRS and CDR2 YFSETQ. The CDR3 consists of 13 residues. The protocol was immunoSEQ multiplex PCR, while the TCRdb copy is restricted to in-frame clones and leaves out a portion. Here the sample spans 120,000 or so clones, about four fifths being singletons. Source material: peripheral blood. This sequence was found in a man of 80 years or more with active or convalescent COVID-19. V is TRBV5-1 and J is TRBJ2-3; D is perhaps TRBD2 (6 bases). CDR3 protein: CASGGWGTDTQYF. CDR3 coding DNA: TGCGCCAGCGGGGGGTGGGGCACAGATACGCAGTATTTT.